This T cell receptor beta chain was profiled in a study of blood T cell repertoires in COVID-19. About the study: COVID-19 samples collected from the United States, Italy and Spain covered acute and convalescent phases. The analysed material was cDNA or gDNA that came from T cells, B-cell-depleted T cells, or PBMCs.

Authors' analysis steps: Amplifying reference gene primers gave estimates of nucleated cell counts. The repertoire was sequenced with immunoSEQ multiplex PCR; TCRdb's copy has only in-frame clones and lacks some. The V and J calls and clone size come from that table; D and trimming were worked out from the DNA. Here the sample spans under 400,000 clones, around 90% being singletons. The CDR3 has 14 amino acids. Trimming stripped 1 base from V and 2 bases from J, with 8 bases between. Germline lookup yields CDR1 LNHDA and CDR2 SQIVND (reference sequence). What was sequenced was peripheral blood. The clonotype was recovered from a man aged 18 to 30 with active or convalescent COVID-19. The chain links TRBV19 to TRBJ1-1; the D is unclear. The CDR3: CASSIGQTNTEAFF. In DNA, the CDR3 is TGTGCCAGTAGTATAGGTCAGACAAACACTGAAGCTTTCTTT. The variable domain in full, completed from reference TRBV19 and TRBJ1-1, reads DGGITQSPKYLFRKEGQNVTLSCEQNLNHDAMYWYRQDPGQGLRLIYYSQIVNDFQKGDIAEGYSVSREKKESFPLTVTSAQKNPTAFYLCASSIGQTNTEAFFGQGTRLTVV.